This T cell receptor (beta chain) is drawn from a study of blood T cell repertoires in COVID-19. Across the study: Donors in the United States, Italy and Spain gave samples during acute or convalescent COVID-19. PBMCs, B-cell-depleted T cells, or T cells were the source of the cDNA or gDNA that made up the material.

Original analysis: Estimates of nucleated cell counts were drawn from the amplification of reference gene primers. Assay: immunoSEQ multiplex PCR; the TCRdb copy retains only in-frame clones and omits some. The V and J calls and the clone size are those of that table, but D and trimming were determined from the DNA. The repertoire holds about 180,000 clones, with approximately 86% as singletons. CDR3 length: 13 residues. Looked up from germline, CDR1 is DFQATT and CDR2 is SNEGSKA (reference sequence). V lost 3 bases to trimming and J lost 6 bases, with 9 bases between them. The clonotype originates from a woman over 75 with active or convalescent COVID-19. Specimen: peripheral blood. V gene TRBV20-1 combines with J gene TRBJ1-6; D may be TRBD1 (5 bases). This CDR3 is CSASVQGNSPLHF. The CDR3 DNA sequence: TGCAGTGCTAGTGTGCAGGGTAATTCACCCCTCCACTTT.